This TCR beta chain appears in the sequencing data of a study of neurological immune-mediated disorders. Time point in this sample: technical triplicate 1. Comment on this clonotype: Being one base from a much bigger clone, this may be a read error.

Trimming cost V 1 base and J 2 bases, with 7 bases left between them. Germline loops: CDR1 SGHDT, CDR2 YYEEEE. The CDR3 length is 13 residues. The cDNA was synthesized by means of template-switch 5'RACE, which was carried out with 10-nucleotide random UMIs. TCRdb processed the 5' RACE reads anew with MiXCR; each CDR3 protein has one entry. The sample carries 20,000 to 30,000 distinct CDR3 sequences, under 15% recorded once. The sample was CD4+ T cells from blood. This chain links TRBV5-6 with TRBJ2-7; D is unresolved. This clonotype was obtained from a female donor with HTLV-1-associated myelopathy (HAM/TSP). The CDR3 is CASSLTVPYEQYF. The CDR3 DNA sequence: TGTGCCAGCAGCTTGACCGTCCCCTACGAGCAGTACTTC. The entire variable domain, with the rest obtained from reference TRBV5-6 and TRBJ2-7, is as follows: DAGVTQSPTHLIKTRGQQVTLRCSPKSGHDTVSWYQQALGQGPQFIFQYYEEEERQRGNFPDRFSGHQFPNYSSELNVNALLLGDSALYLCASSLTVPYEQYFGPGTRLTVT.